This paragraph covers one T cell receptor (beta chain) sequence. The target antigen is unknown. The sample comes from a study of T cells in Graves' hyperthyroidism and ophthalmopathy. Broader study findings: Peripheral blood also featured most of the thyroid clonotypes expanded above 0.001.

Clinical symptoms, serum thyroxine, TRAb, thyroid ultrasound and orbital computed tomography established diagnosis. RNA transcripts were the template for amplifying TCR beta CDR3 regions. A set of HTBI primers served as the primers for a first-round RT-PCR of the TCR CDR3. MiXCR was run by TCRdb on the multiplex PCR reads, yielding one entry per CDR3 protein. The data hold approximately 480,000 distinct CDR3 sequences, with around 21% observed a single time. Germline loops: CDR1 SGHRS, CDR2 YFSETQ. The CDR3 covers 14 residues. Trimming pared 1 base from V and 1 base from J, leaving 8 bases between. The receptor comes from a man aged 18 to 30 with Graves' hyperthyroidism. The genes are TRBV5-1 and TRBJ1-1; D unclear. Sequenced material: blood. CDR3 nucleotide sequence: TGCGCCAGCAGCTTGTTCGCGGGGAACACTGAAGCTTTCTTT. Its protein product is CASSLFAGNTEAFF.